A single sample is the source of the 26 T cell receptor beta chains below, sequenced in a study of OX40 agonist ivuxolimab in advanced cancers. The protocol was immunoSEQ multiplex PCR, while the TCRdb copy is restricted to in-frame clones and leaves out a portion. This table has more than 50,000 clones, 85% to 95% appearing once. The sample here was CD4+ or CD8+ T cells sorted from blood, taken in a trial of the OX40 agonist ivuxolimab. The source of these receptors is an adult with an advanced solid tumor such as melanoma, head and neck, liver or kidney cancer.

This clone has a handful of counts. This chain connects TRBV9 to TRBJ1-2, with 7 positions matching TRBD1. The CDR3 sequence is 14 residues long. V dropped 6 bases and J dropped 2; count of bases not matched to a gene: 7. The germline V gene encodes CDR1 SGDLS and CDR2 YYNGEE. CDR3 loop: CASNRDSSNYGYTF. CDR3 nucleotides: TGTGCCAGCAACAGGGACAGTTCGAACTATGGCTACACCTTC.

The chain is built from TRBV27 and TRBJ2-7, with TRBD2 matching over 7 bases. V lost 8 bases and J lost 3; bases outside the gene matches: 4. This CDR3 is 12 amino acids long. Looked up from germline, CDR1 is MNHEY and CDR2 is SMNVEV (reference sequence). This CDR3 is CASGTIGYEQYF. For the CDR3, the DNA is TGTGCCAGCGGGACTATTGGCTACGAGCAGTACTTC.

This sequence joins TRBV2 and TRBJ1-4; D unresolved. Trimming removed 0 bases from V and 2 bases from J, with 10 bases in between. This CDR3 contains 16 residues. From germline, CDR1 is SNHLY and CDR2 FYNNEI. CDR3 DNA: TGTGCCAGCAGTGAAGCGTCGGCGGATACTAATGAAAAACTGTTTTTT. Amino acids: CASSEASADTNEKLFF.

This sequence joins TRBV7-2 and TRBJ2-2, with 13 bases identical to TRBD2. Germline-derived CDR1 and CDR2 are SGHTA and FQGNSA. V shed 1 base, J shed 3 bases, and the junction held 5 bases outside the gene matches. This CDR3 comprises 18 residues. In nucleotides, the CDR3 is TGTGCCAGCAGCTTAGAGACTAGCGGGGGGACTGACACCGGGGAGCTGTTTTTT. Encoded protein: CASSLETSGGTDTGELFF.

The chain employs TRBV7-2 and TRBJ2-2; TRBD2 matches 7 bases. The CDR3 is made up of 17 amino acids. V gave up 5 bases and J gave up 0 bases; unmatched junction bases: 9. Germline assignment: CDR1 SGHTA and CDR2 FQGNSA. The CDR3 sequence: CASSLPISGPNTGELFF. For the CDR3, the DNA is TGTGCCAGCAGCCTACCTATTAGCGGGCCGAACACCGGGGAGCTGTTTTTT.

V usage is TRBV19 and J usage is TRBJ2-7, with D tentatively TRBD2 (6 bases). CDR3 size: 15 residues. Trimming removed 1 base at V and 6 bases at J, with 16 bases between. Germline V gene lookup returns CDR1 LNHDA and CDR2 SQIVND (reference sequence). The chain's CDR3 is CASSIGGGKDAEQYF. CDR3 nucleotides: TGTGCCAGTAGTATAGGGGGCGGGAAGGACGCCGAGCAGTACTTC.

The chain is built from TRBV5-4 and TRBJ2-7, with D perhaps given as TRBD1 or TRBD2 (5 bases each). The CDR3 is 12 amino acids. Germline V gene sequence: CDR1 SGHNT, CDR2 YYREEE (reference sequence). The V end was cut by 2 bases, the J end by 8 bases, with 11 bases between. The CDR3 spells CASSLGETKQYF. In DNA form, the CDR3 reads TGTGCCAGCAGCTTAGGGGAGACTAAGCAGTACTTC.

The V and J genes are TRBV12-5 and TRBJ2-7; D is possibly TRBD2 (6 bases). Trimming pared 7 bases from V and 1 base from J, leaving 14 bases between. CDR3 length: 14 residues. The germline gives CDR1 LGHNT, CDR2 FRNRAP. CDR3 amino acids: CASAPSSGSYEQYF. The CDR3 DNA sequence: TGTGCTAGTGCCCCATCGAGCGGGTCCTACGAGCAGTACTTC. The whole variable domain, remainder taken from reference TRBV12-5 and TRBJ2-7, is DARVTQTPRHKVTEMGQEVTMRCQPILGHNTVFWYRQTMMQGLELLAYFRNRAPLDDSGMPKDRFSAEMPDATLATLKIQPSEPRDSAVYFCASAPSSGSYEQYFGPGTRLTVT.

The genes are TRBV6-5 and TRBJ2-2; 7 positions agree with TRBD2. Losses at the gene ends were 4 bases for V and 2 bases for J; bases not matched to a gene: 4. From germline, CDR1 is MNHEY and CDR2 SVGAGI. The CDR3 consists of 15 residues. CDR3 protein: CASSWTRINTGELFF. As DNA, the CDR3 is TGTGCCAGCAGTTGGACTAGGATCAACACCGGGGAGCTGTTTTTT.

The chain joins TRBV6-1 to TRBJ2-5; 9 bases are a match to TRBD1. The CDR3 runs 15 residues. With V trimmed by 5 bases and J by 4 bases, 8 bases remained unmatched. Germline loops: CDR1 MNHNS, CDR2 SASEGT. CDR3 nucleotide sequence: TGTGCCAGCAGTCAAGGACAGGGGTTGTCAGAGACCCAGTACTTC. This translates into CASSQGQGLSETQYF.

V is TRBV27 and J is TRBJ1-5; D gene ambiguous. Trimming left V 4 bases short and J 1 base short, with 8 bases between. Looked up from germline, CDR1 is MNHEY and CDR2 is SMNVEV (reference sequence). CDR3 length: 14 residues. DNA for the CDR3: TGTGCCAGCAGTTCTGGTAGAAGCAATCAGCCCCAGCATTTT. It encodes CASSSGRSNQPQHF.

This clone showed up just a few times. The chain carries TRBV30 and TRBJ2-6; no clear D. Germline lookup yields CDR1 GTSNPN and CDR2 SVGIG (reference sequence). This CDR3 spans 14 amino acids. Trimming left V 5 bases short and J 0 bases short, with 8 bases between. The CDR3 DNA reads as TGTGCCTGGGGCTTTGGCTCTGGGGCCAACGTCCTGACTTTC. Its translation is CAWGFGSGANVLTF.

The chain is built from TRBV6-4 and TRBJ2-7; TRBD1 matches 7 bases. The CDR3 contains 14 residues. Germline CDR1 and CDR2: MRHNA and SNTAGT. The V gene end was trimmed by 6 bases and the J gene end by 2 bases; junction bases not matched to a gene: 7. The CDR3 DNA is TGTGCCAGCAGCCCTAAAACAGGGGCCTACGAGCAGTACTTC. This sequence encodes CASSPKTGAYEQYF.

V usage is TRBV27 and J usage is TRBJ2-4; 7 bases match TRBD2. Per the germline V gene, CDR1 is MNHEY and CDR2 is SMNVEV (reference sequence). Trimming took 6 bases from V and 8 from J; bases not matched to a gene: 4. The CDR3 sequence is 12 residues long. CDR3 region: CASSPGGHIQYF. As DNA, the CDR3 is TGTGCCAGCAGCCCGGGAGGACACATTCAGTACTTC.

V and J are TRBV9 and TRBJ1-4; TRBD1 aligns across 8 bases. After removal of 3 bases from V and 0 bases from J, the junction contained 4 bases not matched to a gene. There are 16 residues in the CDR3. Germline loops: CDR1 SGDLS, CDR2 YYNGEE. CDR3 nucleotides: TGTGCCAGCAGCGCTGGGACAGGAGCAACTAATGAAAAACTGTTTTTT. It translates to CASSAGTGATNEKLFF.

This chain links TRBV6-1 with TRBJ2-1; D uncertain. Trimming removed 5 bases from V and 6 bases from J, with 2 bases in between. Germline CDR1 reads MNHNS; CDR2 reads SASEGT. The CDR3 runs 10 residues. The CDR3 sequence is CASSSNEQFF. In DNA form, the CDR3 reads TGTGCCAGCAGTTCCAATGAGCAGTTCTTC.

This clone occurred once. The chain couples TRBV11-2 to TRBJ1-1; D gene unclear. Germline V CDR1 and CDR2: SGHAT, FQNNGV. Deletions cut 6 bases from V and 0 bases from J, with 14 bases between. This CDR3 has 15 amino acids. CDR3 sequence: CASSPRGRLNTEAFF. The DNA of the CDR3 is TGTGCCAGCAGTCCAAGAGGACGGTTGAACACTGAAGCTTTCTTT.

The genes are TRBV9 and TRBJ1-1; D may be TRBD1 (6 bases). The CDR3 sequence is 16 residues long. The ends were cut back, 0 bases at V and 0 bases at J, with 12 bases in the middle. Germline CDR1 reads SGDLS; CDR2 reads YYNGEE. As DNA, the CDR3 is TGTGCCAGCAGCGTAGGGGGAACAGGGCTGAACACTGAAGCTTTCTTT. It translates to CASSVGGTGLNTEAFF. Based on the CDR3 plus reference TRBV9 and TRBJ1-1, the full variable domain is DSGVTQTPKHLITATGQRVTLRCSPRSGDLSVYWYQQSLDQGLQFLIQYYNGEERAKGNILERFSAQQFPDLHSELNLSSLELGDSALYFCASSVGGTGLNTEAFFGQGTRLTVV.

The gene calls are TRBV27 and TRBJ2-3; 13 nucleotides align to TRBD2. Losses at the gene ends were 6 bases for V and 4 bases for J; bases not matched to a gene: 7. The germline V gene has CDR1 MNHEY and CDR2 SMNVEV (reference sequence). The CDR3 consists of 16 residues. CDR3 nucleotide sequence: TGTGCCAGCAGCCCAGGACTAGCGGGAGTGGCAGATACGCAGTATTTT. This translates into CASSPGLAGVADTQYF.

The chain combines TRBV7-8 with TRBJ2-2; D gene ambiguous. The CDR3 sequence is 12 residues long. V was trimmed by 11 bases and J by 6 bases, leaving 13 bases between them. The germline CDR1 and CDR2 sequences are SGHVS and FQNEAQ. The CDR3 sequence is CALPQRAGELFF. The CDR3 coding sequence is TGTGCCCTACCCCAAAGGGCCGGGGAGCTGTTTTTT.

The chain has TRBV9 and TRBJ2-3; perhaps D is TRBD1 or TRBD2 (6 bases each). V was cut by 5 bases and J by 0 bases, with 16 bases left in between. The CDR3 sequence is 16 residues long. Germline CDR1 SGDLS, CDR2 YYNGEE. The CDR3 here is CASSGTGAPSTDTQYF. As DNA, the CDR3 is TGTGCCAGCAGTGGGACGGGGGCGCCAAGCACAGATACGCAGTATTTT.

The rearrangement links TRBV7-3 to TRBJ2-3; 10 bases map to TRBD2. The CDR3 is 15 amino acids. V lost 3 bases, J lost 2 bases, and 2 bases stayed unmatched. Germline V gives CDR1 SGHTA, CDR2 FQGTGA. The CDR3: CASSLTSGFTDTQYF. The CDR3 DNA is TGTGCCAGCAGCTTGACTAGCGGGTTCACAGATACGCAGTATTTT.

This sequence joins TRBV6-5 and TRBJ2-7, with D unresolved. The CDR3 has 13 amino acids. Trimming pared 2 bases from V and 0 bases from J, leaving 5 bases between. Germline V gene sequence: CDR1 MNHEY, CDR2 SVGAGI. CDR3 amino acids: CASSYAASYEQYF. Written as DNA, the CDR3 is TGTGCCAGCAGTTACGCGGCCTCCTACGAGCAGTACTTC.

The chain couples TRBV21-1 to TRBJ2-7; the table's D call of TRBD2 was not tested on the DNA. TRBV21-1 is a pseudogene segment. This CDR3 is 13 amino acids long. CDR3 sequence (DNA): TGTGCCAGCACCAAAAGCGGGGGGCTGGGGCAGTACTTC. This sequence encodes CASTKSGGLGQYF.

This rearrangement joins TRBV7-9 to TRBJ2-5, with 7 bases lining up with TRBD1. This CDR3 has 14 residues. The germline V gene encodes CDR1 SEHNR and CDR2 FQNEAQ (reference sequence). V shed 3 bases and J 3 bases; nucleotides not matched to a gene: 4. The CDR3 nucleotides read TGTGCCAGCAGCTTCATCACAGGGGAAGAGACCCAGTACTTC. Translation gives CASSFITGEETQYF. The whole variable domain, filled in from reference TRBV7-9 and TRBJ2-5, reads DTGVSQNPRHKITKRGQNVTFRCDPISEHNRLYWYRQTLGQGPEFLTYFQNEAQLEKSRLLSDRFSAERPKGSFSTLEIQRTEQGDSAMYLCASSFITGEETQYFGPGTRLLVL.

This clone was detected once. The sample holds other DNA sequences that translate to the same CDR3. The rearrangement links TRBV7-9 to TRBJ1-2, with 8 bases that match TRBD1. Germline CDR1 and CDR2: SEHNR and FQNEAQ (reference sequence). CDR3 length equals 16 residues. The V segment lost 4 bases and the J segment 1 base; nucleotides outside the gene matches: 8. CDR3 sequence: CASSYSGTGVNYGYTF. The CDR3 DNA follows: TGTGCCAGCAGCTATTCTGGGACAGGAGTTAACTATGGCTACACCTTC.